The T cell receptor (beta chain) described here comes from a study of regulatory T cells in long-lasting Graves disease. This clonotype was seen only a few times. The antigen remains unidentified. Study-level results: Whereas new patients shared 900 to 1,000 public clonotypes, persistent patients shared more, at about 2,700. For persistent Graves' patients, TCR diversity was lower than for newly diagnosed ones. The small sample size may have reduced accuracy.

Time point described: persistent/refractory GD, antithyroid drugs over 5 years with positive TRAb. Preparation of the TCR library used RNA extracted from PBMCs. Germline V gives CDR1 SEHNR, CDR2 FQNEAQ (reference sequence). This CDR3 is 13 amino acids long. V lost 5 bases and J lost 4, with 8 bases in between. Building of the TCR beta libraries involved iRepertoire HTBI primers and Arm-PCR of CDR3 regions. TCRdb fed the multiplex PCR reads into MiXCR, producing one record per CDR3 protein. The sample carries some 430,000 distinct CDR3 sequences, 20% to 25% recorded once. The J gene is TRBJ1-4, the V gene TRBV7-9; D gene unclear. The clonotype comes from a female donor with Graves disease. Material: peripheral blood mononuclear cells (PBMCs), obtained when the disease was refractory, from a patient treated with antithyroid drugs. CDR3: CASSRRDNEKLFF. DNA for the CDR3: TGTGCCAGCAGCAGGCGGGATAATGAAAAACTGTTTTTT. Full variable domain (missing parts from reference TRBV7-9 and TRBJ1-4): DTGVSQNPRHKITKRGQNVTFRCDPISEHNRLYWYRQTLGQGPEFLTYFQNEAQLEKSRLLSDRFSAERPKGSFSTLEIQRTEQGDSAMYLCASSRRDNEKLFFGSGTQLSVL.